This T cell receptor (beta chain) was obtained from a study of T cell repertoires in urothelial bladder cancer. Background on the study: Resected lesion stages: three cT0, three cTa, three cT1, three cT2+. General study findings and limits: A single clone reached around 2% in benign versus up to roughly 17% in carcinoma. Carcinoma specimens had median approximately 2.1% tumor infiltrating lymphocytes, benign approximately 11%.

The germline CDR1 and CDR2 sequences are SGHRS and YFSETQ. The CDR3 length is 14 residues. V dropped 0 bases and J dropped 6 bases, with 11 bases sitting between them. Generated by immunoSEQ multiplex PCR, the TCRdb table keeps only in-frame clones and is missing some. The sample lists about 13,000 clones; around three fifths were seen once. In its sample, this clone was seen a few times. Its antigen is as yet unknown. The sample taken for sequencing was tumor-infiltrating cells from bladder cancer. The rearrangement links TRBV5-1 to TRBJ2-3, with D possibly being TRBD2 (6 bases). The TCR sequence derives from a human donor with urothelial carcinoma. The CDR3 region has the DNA TGCGCCAGCAGCTTGGGCCGGGGACTGGATACGCAGTATTTT. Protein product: CASSLGRGLDTQYF.